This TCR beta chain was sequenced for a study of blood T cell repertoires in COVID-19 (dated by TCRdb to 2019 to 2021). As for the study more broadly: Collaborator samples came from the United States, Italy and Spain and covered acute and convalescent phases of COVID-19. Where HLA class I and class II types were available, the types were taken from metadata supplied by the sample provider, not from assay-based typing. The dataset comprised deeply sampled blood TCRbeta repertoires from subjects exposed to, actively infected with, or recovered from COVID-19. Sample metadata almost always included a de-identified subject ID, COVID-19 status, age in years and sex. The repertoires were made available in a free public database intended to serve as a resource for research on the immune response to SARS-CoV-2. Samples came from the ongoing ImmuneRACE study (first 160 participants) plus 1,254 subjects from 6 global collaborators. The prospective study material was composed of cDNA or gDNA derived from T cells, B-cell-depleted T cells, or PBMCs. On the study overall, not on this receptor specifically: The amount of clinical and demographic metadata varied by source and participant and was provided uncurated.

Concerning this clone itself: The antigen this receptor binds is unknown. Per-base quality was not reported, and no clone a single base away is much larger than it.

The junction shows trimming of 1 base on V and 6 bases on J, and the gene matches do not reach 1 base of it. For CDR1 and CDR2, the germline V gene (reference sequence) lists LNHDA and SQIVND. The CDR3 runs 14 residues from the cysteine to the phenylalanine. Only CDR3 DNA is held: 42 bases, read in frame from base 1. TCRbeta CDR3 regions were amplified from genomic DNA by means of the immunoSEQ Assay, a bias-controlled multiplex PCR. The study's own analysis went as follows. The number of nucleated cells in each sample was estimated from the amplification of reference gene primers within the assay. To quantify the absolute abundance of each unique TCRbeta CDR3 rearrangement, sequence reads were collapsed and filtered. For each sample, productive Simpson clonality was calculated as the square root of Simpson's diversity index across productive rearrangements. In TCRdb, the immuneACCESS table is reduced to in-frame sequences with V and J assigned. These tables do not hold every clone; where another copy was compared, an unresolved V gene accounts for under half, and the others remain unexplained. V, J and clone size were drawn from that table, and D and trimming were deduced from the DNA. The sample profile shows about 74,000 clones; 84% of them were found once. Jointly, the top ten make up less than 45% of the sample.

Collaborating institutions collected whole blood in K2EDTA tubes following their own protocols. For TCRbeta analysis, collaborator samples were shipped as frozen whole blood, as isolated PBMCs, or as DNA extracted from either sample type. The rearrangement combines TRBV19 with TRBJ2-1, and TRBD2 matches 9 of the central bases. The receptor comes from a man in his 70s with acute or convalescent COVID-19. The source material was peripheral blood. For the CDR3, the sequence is CASSIGGRGNEQFF. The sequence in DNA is TGTGCCAGTAGTATAGGCGGGAGGGGCAATGAGCAGTTCTTC.